One sample yielded the 16 T cell receptor beta chains listed below, sequenced in a study of T cell changes during pregnancy in multiple sclerosis. Data came from immunoSEQ multiplex PCR; TCRdb stores just in-frame clones and leaves some out. The sample has fewer than 45,000 clones, roughly 93% seen once. Source: peripheral blood, taken in the second trimester of pregnancy. All receptors come from a female donor in good health, enrolled as a control in a pregnancy study.

This rearrangement joins TRBV6-4 to TRBJ2-2; TRBD2 might be the D (6 bases). Germline CDR1 and CDR2: MRHNA and SNTAGT. The CDR3 has 16 amino acids. V was shortened by 3 bases and J by 0 bases, with 11 bases between the two germline ends. CDR3 in amino acids: CASSEGGHANTGELFF. The CDR3 nucleotides are TGTGCCAGCAGTGAAGGAGGGCACGCGAACACCGGGGAGCTGTTTTTT.

This clone has only one observation. The chain links TRBV19 to TRBJ1-6; the match to TRBD1 covers 7 bases. Trimming cost V 10 bases and J 7 bases; bases outside gene matches: 13. The CDR3 covers 15 residues. Germline V gene sequence: CDR1 LNHDA, CDR2 SQIVND (reference sequence). The CDR3 sequence: CATQGVRSSNSPLHF. The CDR3 DNA sequence: TGTGCCACCCAGGGGGTGAGGAGTTCCAATTCACCCCTCCACTTT.

This chain connects TRBV6-1 to TRBJ2-2, with 9 bases aligning to TRBD2. Germline V gene lookup returns CDR1 MNHNS and CDR2 SASEGT. After removal of 7 bases from V and 3 bases from J, the junction contained 3 bases not matched to a gene. This CDR3 region has 14 residues. CDR3 sequence reads: CASTRTSDTGELFF. Written as DNA, the CDR3 is TGTGCCAGCACGAGGACTAGCGACACCGGGGAGCTGTTTTTT.

This sequence joins TRBV27 and TRBJ2-2; TRBD1 is a possible D gene (5 bases). The CDR3 covers 17 residues. The germline V gene has CDR1 MNHEY and CDR2 SMNVEV (reference sequence). Trimming cost V 6 bases and J 5 bases, with 22 bases left between them. CDR3 nucleotide sequence: TGTGCCAGCAGCCTCGGTAGTTTAGGGGAATCGACCGGGGAGCTGTTTTTT. The encoded protein is CASSLGSLGESTGELFF.

CDR3 nucleotides: TGTGCCAGCAGTTTCACAGTGAACTACGAGCAGTACTTC. Protein sequence: CASSFTVNYEQYF. V gene TRBV6-5 combines with J gene TRBJ2-7; D unclear. V was trimmed by 4 bases and J by 3 bases, leaving 10 bases between them. There are 13 residues in the CDR3. Germline assignment: CDR1 MNHEY and CDR2 SVGAGI.

The chain carries TRBV5-1 and TRBJ2-5, with 10 bases aligning to TRBD2. This CDR3 comprises 16 residues. V lost 0 bases, J lost 5 bases, and 7 bases stayed unmatched. Germline V CDR1 and CDR2: SGHRS, YFSETQ. CDR3 region: CASSLGAGGPWETQYF. For the CDR3, the DNA is TGCGCCAGCAGCTTGGGAGCGGGGGGGCCGTGGGAGACCCAGTACTTC.

The V and J genes are TRBV19 and TRBJ1-2, with D uncertain. Germline V gives CDR1 LNHDA, CDR2 SQIVND (reference sequence). The CDR3 totals 14 residues. V gave up 4 bases and J gave up 1 base, with 10 bases separating them. The CDR3 DNA reads TGTGCCAGTAGTACTGGAGGGATTAACTATGGCTACACCTTC. It is translated as CASSTGGINYGYTF.

This clone was observed a single time. V usage is TRBV18 and J usage is TRBJ2-1; 9 bases line up with TRBD2. Germline V CDR1 and CDR2: KGHSH, LQKENI. With V trimmed by 4 bases and J by 5 bases, 15 bases remained unmatched. The CDR3 consists of 18 residues. DNA for the CDR3: TGTGCCAGCTCACGTCGGGAGGGACTAGCCAACACAGACAATGAGCAGTTCTTC. This gives the protein CASSRREGLANTDNEQFF.

V usage is TRBV4-3 and J usage is TRBJ2-7; TRBD1 aligns across 7 bases. The CDR3 runs to 14 residues. J lost 5 bases, V lost 2 bases, and 6 bases had no gene match. Germline assignment: CDR1 LGHNA and CDR2 YSLEER. CDR3 residues: CASSQSQGVHEQYF. In DNA form, the CDR3 reads TGCGCCAGCAGCCAATCCCAGGGGGTCCACGAGCAGTACTTC.

This chain uses TRBV6-5 with TRBJ2-7; D not resolved. Germline V CDR1 and CDR2: MNHEY, SVGAGI. V lost 2 bases and J lost 7, with 15 bases in between. There are 14 residues in the CDR3. The CDR3 protein is CASSYAGPVDEQYF. As DNA, the CDR3 is TGTGCCAGCAGTTACGCAGGTCCGGTGGATGAGCAGTACTTC.

The CDR3 reads CASSLGGGPNQPQHF. DNA for the CDR3: TGTGCCAGCAGCTTAGGAGGGGGCCCTAATCAGCCCCAGCATTTT. The chain carries TRBV11-1 and TRBJ1-5, with 7 bases lining up with TRBD1. Germline V gene lookup returns CDR1 SGHAT and CDR2 FQDESV (reference sequence). The J segment lost 4 bases and the V segment lost 1 base, leaving 4 bases of the junction unmatched. The CDR3 consists of 15 residues.

The chain has TRBV27 and TRBJ1-6; D possibly corresponds to TRBD1 (5 bases). The CDR3 sequence is 12 residues long. The germline V gene encodes CDR1 MNHEY and CDR2 SMNVEV (reference sequence). V was cut by 7 bases and J by 9 bases, with 10 bases left in between. Here the CDR3 reads CASTQGISPLHF. Written as DNA, the CDR3 is TGTGCCAGCACCCAGGGTATTTCACCCCTCCACTTT.

Only one count was recorded for this clone. The V gene is TRBV11-2, the J gene TRBJ2-3; 7 bases align to TRBD1. Trimming cost V 1 base and J 2 bases; bases outside gene matches: 9. The CDR3 totals 17 residues. From germline, CDR1 is SGHAT and CDR2 FQNNGV. The CDR3 here is CASSLAWDSYYTDTQYF. For the CDR3, the DNA is TGTGCCAGCAGCTTAGCGTGGGACAGTTACTACACAGATACGCAGTATTTT.

The J gene is TRBJ2-5, the V gene TRBV28; 11 nucleotides match TRBD1. The J segment lost 4 bases and the V segment lost 6 bases, leaving 7 bases of the junction unmatched. The length of the CDR3 is 15 residues. Germline loops: CDR1 MDHEN, CDR2 SYDVKM. CDR3 residues: CASSPDRGQGETQYF. The CDR3 DNA sequence: TGTGCCAGCAGCCCGGACAGGGGGCAGGGAGAGACCCAGTACTTC.

The chain employs TRBV19 and TRBJ2-1, with 11 bases that match TRBD2. Per the germline V gene, CDR1 is LNHDA and CDR2 is SQIVND (reference sequence). V was clipped by 7 bases and J by 1 base; unmatched bases: 15. The CDR3 is 19 amino acids. CDR3: CASTNRLAGFAGSYNEQFF. In DNA form, the CDR3 reads TGTGCCAGTACGAATCGACTAGCGGGGTTCGCGGGTTCCTACAATGAGCAGTTCTTC.

The gene calls are TRBV7-2 and TRBJ1-4, with D perhaps matching TRBD1 (6 bases). This CDR3 has 16 residues. CDR1 and CDR2 from the germline V gene are SGHTA and FQGNSA. Deletions cut 4 bases from V and 2 bases from J, with 14 bases between. The DNA of the CDR3 is TGTGCCAGCAGCTCCCTGGCAGGGGCGACTAATGAAAAACTGTTTTTT. It encodes CASSSLAGATNEKLFF.